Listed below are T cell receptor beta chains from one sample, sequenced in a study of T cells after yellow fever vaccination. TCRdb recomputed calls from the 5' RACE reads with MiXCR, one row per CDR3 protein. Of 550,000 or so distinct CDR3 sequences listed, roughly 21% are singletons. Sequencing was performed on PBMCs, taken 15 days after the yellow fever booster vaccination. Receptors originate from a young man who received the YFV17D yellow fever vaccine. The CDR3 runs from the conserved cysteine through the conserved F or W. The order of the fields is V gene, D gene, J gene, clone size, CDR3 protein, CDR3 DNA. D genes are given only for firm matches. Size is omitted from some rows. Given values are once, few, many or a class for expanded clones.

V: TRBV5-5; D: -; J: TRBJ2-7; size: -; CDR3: CASSSMSGAYEQYF; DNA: TGTGCCAGCAGCTCTATGAGCGGAGCCTACGAGCAGTACTTC
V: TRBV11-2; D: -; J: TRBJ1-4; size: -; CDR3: CASSFGGGDKLFF; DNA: TGTGCCAGCAGCTTCGGGGGAGGGGACAAACTGTTTTTT
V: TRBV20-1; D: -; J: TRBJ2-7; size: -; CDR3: CSARTPSYEQYF; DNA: TGCAGTGCTAGGACACCTTCCTACGAGCAGTACTTC
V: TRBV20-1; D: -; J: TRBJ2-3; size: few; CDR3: CSALLGATDTQYF; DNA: TGCAGTGCCCTCCTCGGAGCCACAGATACGCAGTATTTT
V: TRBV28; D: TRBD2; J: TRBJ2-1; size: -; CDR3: CASTSWAGGADEQFF; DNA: TGTGCCAGCACTTCCTGGGCGGGAGGGGCCGATGAGCAGTTCTTC
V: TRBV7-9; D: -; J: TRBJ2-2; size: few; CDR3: CASSPRGPGELFF; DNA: TGTGCCAGCAGCCCCAGGGGTCCCGGGGAGCTGTTTTTT
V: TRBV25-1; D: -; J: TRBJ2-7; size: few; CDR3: CASTPVDRDSVEQYF; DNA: TGTGCCAGCACCCCTGTGGATAGGGATTCGGTCGAGCAGTACTTC
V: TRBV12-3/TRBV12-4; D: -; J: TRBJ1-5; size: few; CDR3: CASTDFDQPQHF; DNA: TGTGCCAGCACCGATTTCGATCAGCCCCAGCATTTT
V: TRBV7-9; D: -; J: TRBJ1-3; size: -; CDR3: CASSPGGAIGNTIYF; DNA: TGTGCCAGCAGCCCCGGGGGGGCGATCGGAAACACCATATATTTT
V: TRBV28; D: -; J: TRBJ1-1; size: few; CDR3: CASGTGMNTEAFF; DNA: TGTGCCAGCGGTACAGGGATGAACACTGAAGCTTTCTTT
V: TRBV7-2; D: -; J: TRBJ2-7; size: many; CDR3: CASSLGPGPYEQYF; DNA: TGTGCCAGCAGCTTAGGGCCGGGGCCCTACGAGCAGTACTTC
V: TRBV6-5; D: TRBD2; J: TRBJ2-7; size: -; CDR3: CASSYFGTSGRYEQYF; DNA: TGTGCCAGCAGTTACTTTGGGACTAGCGGCCGTTACGAGCAGTACTTC
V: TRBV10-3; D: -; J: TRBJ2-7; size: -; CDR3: CAISELNYEQYF; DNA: TGTGCCATCAGCGAACTCAACTACGAGCAGTACTTC
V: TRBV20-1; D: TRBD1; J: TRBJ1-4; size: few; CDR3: CSAGTANEKLFF; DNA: TGCAGTGCGGGGACAGCTAATGAAAAACTGTTTTTT
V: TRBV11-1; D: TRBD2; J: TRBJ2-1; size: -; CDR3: CASSLALTGPGLAGSEQFF; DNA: TGTGCCAGCAGCTTAGCGCTGACGGGGCCGGGACTAGCGGGAAGTGAGCAGTTCTTC
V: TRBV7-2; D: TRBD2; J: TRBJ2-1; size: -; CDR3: CASSYGRGSYNEQFF; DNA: TGTGCCAGCAGCTACGGGAGGGGGTCCTACAATGAGCAGTTCTTC
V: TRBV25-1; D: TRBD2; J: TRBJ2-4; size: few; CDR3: CASSEAGVRGNIQYF; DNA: TGTGCCAGCAGTGAAGCGGGGGTGAGGGGAAACATTCAGTACTTC
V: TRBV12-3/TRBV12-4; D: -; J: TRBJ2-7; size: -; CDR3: CASSTRRLKEQYF; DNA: TGTGCCAGCAGTACACGTCGTTTGAAAGAGCAGTACTTC
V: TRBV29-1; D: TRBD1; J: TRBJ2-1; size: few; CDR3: CSAEGTGLSSYNEQFF; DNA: TGCAGCGCAGAGGGGACAGGGCTCAGCTCCTACAATGAGCAGTTCTTC
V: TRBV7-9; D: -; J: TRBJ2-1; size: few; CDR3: CASSLGGAANEQFF; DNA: TGTGCCAGCAGCTTAGGAGGGGCCGCCAATGAGCAGTTCTTC
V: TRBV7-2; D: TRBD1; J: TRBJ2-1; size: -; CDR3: CASRLGQGESYEQFF; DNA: TGTGCCAGCAGGTTGGGACAGGGCGAATCCTATGAGCAGTTCTTC
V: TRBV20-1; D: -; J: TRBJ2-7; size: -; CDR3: CSAREDGYEQYF; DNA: TGCAGTGCTAGAGAGGACGGGTACGAGCAGTACTTC
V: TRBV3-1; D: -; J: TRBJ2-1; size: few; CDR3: CASSQARTGAVRDEQFF; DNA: TGTGCCAGCAGCCAAGCTCGGACGGGAGCTGTTAGGGATGAGCAGTTCTTC
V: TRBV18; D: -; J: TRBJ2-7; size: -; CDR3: CASSPSTIPGAQYEQYF; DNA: TGTGCCAGCTCACCATCGACCATCCCTGGGGCCCAATACGAGCAGTACTTC
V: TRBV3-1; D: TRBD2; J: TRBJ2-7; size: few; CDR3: CASSQASSGYEQYF; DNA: TGTGCCAGCAGCCAAGCTTCTAGCGGCTACGAGCAGTACTTC
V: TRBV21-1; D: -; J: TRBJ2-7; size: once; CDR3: CASSNNIPAYEQYF; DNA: TGTGCCAGCAGCAATAACATCCCAGCCTACGAGCAGTACTTC
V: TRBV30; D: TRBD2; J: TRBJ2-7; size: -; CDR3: CAWKTSGKGYEQYF; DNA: TGTGCCTGGAAGACTAGCGGGAAAGGGTACGAGCAGTACTTC
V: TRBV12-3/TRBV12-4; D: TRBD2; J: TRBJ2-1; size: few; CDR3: CASNPTSGSIYNEQFF; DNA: TGTGCCAGCAACCCGACTAGCGGGAGCATTTACAATGAGCAGTTCTTC
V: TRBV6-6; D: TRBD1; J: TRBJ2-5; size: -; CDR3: CASTGTGVGTQYF; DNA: TGTGCCAGCACCGGGACAGGGGTTGGGACCCAGTACTTC
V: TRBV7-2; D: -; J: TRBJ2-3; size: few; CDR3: CASVGAFKGDTQYF; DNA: TGTGCCAGCGTCGGTGCCTTCAAGGGGGATACGCAGTATTTT
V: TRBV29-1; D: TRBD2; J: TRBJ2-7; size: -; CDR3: CSVELAGSEQYF; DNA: TGCAGCGTTGAACTAGCGGGAAGCGAGCAGTACTTC
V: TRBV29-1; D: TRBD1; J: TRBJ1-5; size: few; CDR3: CSVGQGAYQPQHF; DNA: TGCAGCGTTGGGCAGGGGGCTTATCAGCCCCAGCATTTT
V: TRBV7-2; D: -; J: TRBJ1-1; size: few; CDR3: CASSLQRQEAFF; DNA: TGTGCCAGCAGCTTACAGAGACAAGAAGCTTTCTTT
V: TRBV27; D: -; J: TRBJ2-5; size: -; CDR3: CASSLLPGSTQYF; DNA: TGTGCCAGCAGTCTCTTACCCGGGAGCACCCAGTACTTC
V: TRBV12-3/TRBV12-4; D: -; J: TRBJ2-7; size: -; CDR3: CASTNGASSYEQYF; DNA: TGTGCCAGCACCAATGGGGCATCATCCTACGAGCAGTACTTC
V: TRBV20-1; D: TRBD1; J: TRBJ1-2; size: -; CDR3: CSARGTGSGYTF; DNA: TGCAGTGCTAGAGGGACAGGGTCTGGCTACACCTTC
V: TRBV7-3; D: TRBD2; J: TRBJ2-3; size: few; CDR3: CASSLGASGVTDTQYF; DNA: TGTGCCAGCAGCTTAGGGGCTAGCGGGGTCACAGATACGCAGTATTTT